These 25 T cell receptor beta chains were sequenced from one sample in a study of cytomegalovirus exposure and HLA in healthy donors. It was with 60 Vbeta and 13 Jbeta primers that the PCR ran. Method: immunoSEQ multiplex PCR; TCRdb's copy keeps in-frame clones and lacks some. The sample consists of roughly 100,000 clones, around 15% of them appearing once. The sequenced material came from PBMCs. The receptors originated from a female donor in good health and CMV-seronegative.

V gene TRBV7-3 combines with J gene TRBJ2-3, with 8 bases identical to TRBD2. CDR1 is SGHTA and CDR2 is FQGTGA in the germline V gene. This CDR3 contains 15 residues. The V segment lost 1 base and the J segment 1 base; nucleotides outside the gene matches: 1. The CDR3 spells CASSLMGLGTDTQYF. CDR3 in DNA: TGTGCCAGCAGCTTAATGGGACTAGGCACAGATACGCAGTATTTT.

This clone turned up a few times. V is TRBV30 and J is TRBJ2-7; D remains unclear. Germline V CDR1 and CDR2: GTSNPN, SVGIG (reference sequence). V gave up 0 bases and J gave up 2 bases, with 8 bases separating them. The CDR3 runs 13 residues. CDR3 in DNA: TGTGCCTGGAGTGTACACGTCACCTACGAGCAGTACTTC. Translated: CAWSVHVTYEQYF. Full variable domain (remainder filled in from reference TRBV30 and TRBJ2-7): SQTIHQWPATLVQPVGSPLSLECTVEGTSNPNLYWYRQAAGRGLQLLFYSVGIGQISSEVPQNLSASRPQDRQFILSSKKLLLSDSGFYLCAWSVHVTYEQYFGPGTRLTVT.

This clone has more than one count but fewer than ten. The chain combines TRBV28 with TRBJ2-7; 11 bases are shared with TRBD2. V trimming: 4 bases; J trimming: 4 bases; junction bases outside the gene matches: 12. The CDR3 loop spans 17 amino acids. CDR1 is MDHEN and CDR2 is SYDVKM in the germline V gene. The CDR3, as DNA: TGTGCCAGCAGTTGGACTCTAGCGGGAGGTGGGGGATACGAGCAGTACTTC. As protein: CASSWTLAGGGGYEQYF.

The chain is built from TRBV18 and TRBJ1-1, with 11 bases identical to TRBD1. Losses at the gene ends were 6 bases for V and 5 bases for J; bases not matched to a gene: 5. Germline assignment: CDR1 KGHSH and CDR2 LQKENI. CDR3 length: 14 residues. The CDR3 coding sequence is TGTGCCAGCTCGGCCGGGACAGGGGGGACTGAAGCTTTCTTT. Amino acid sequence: CASSAGTGGTEAFF.

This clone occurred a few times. CDR3 bases: TGTGCTAGTGGTTCAGGGGGCGGTAGCTACGAGCAGTACTTC. Its translation is CASGSGGGSYEQYF. The gene calls are TRBV12-5 and TRBJ2-7; 8 bases agree with TRBD1. The CDR3 has 14 residues. After removal of 4 bases from V and 3 bases from J, the junction contained 5 bases not matched to a gene. CDR1 LGHNT and CDR2 FRNRAP come from the germline V gene.

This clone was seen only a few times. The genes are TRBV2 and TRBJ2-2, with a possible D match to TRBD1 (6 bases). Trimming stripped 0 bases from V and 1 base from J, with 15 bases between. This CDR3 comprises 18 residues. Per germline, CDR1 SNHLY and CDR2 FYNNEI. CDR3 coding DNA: TGTGCCAGCAGTGAAGCTCCTAACAGGGTGGAGAACACCGGGGAGCTGTTTTTT. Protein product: CASSEAPNRVENTGELFF.

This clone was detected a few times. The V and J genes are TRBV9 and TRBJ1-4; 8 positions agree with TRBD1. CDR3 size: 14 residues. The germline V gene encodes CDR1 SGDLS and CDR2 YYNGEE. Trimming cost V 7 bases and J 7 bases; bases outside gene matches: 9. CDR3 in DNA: TGTGCCAGCGCGCCCGACAGGGGAAGTGAAAAACTGTTTTTT. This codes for CASAPDRGSEKLFF.

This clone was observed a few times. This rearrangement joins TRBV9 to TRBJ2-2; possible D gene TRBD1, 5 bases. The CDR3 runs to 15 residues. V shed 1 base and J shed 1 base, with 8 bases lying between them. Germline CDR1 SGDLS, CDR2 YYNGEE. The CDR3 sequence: CASSVRRENTGELFF. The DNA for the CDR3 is TGTGCCAGCAGCGTACGCAGGGAGAACACCGGGGAGCTGTTTTTT.

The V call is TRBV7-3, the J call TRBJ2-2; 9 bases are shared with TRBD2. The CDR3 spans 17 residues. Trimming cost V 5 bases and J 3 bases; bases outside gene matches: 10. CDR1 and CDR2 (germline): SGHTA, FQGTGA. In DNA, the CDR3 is TGTGCCAGCAGCCCCTGGGGGGCTAGCGGGGACACCGGGGAGCTGTTTTTT. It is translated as CASSPWGASGDTGELFF.

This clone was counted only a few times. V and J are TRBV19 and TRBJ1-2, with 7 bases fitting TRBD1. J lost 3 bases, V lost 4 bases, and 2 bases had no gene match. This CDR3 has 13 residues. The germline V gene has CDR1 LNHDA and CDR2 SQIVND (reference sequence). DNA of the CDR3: TGTGCCAGTAGTAGGACAGGCGACTATGGCTACACCTTC. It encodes CASSRTGDYGYTF.

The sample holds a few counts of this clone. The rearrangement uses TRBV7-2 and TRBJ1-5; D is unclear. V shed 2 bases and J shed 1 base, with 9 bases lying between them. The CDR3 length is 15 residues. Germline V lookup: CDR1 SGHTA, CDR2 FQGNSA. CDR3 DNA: TGTGCCAGCAGCTTACAATCGGTGAGCAATCAGCCCCAGCATTTT. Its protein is CASSLQSVSNQPQHF. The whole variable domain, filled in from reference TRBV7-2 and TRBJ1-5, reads GAGVSQSPSNKVTEKGKDVELRCDPISGHTALYWYRQSLGQGLEFLIYFQGNSAPDKSGLPSDRFSAERTGGSVSTLTIQRTQQEDSAVYLCASSLQSVSNQPQHFGDGTRLSIL.

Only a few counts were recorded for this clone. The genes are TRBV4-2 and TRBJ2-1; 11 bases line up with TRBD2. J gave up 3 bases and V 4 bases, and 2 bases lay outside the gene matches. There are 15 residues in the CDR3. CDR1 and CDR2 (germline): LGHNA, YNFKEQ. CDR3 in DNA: TGTGCCAGCAGCCCGGGACTAGCGGACTACAATGAGCAGTTCTTC. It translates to CASSPGLADYNEQFF.

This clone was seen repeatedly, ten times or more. The CDR3 reads CASSQVGGNTEAFF. CDR3 coding DNA: TGCGCCAGCAGCCAAGTAGGGGGGAACACTGAAGCTTTCTTT. The J gene is TRBJ1-1, the V gene TRBV4-3, with D possibly TRBD1 on 6 matching bases. The CDR3 is 14 amino acids. Trimming removed 1 base from V and 1 base from J, with 7 bases in between. Germline CDR1 is LGHNA and CDR2 is YSLEER.

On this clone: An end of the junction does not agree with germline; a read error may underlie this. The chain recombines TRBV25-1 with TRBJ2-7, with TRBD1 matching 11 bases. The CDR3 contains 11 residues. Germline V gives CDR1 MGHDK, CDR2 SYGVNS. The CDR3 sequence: CASTDRGLWDF. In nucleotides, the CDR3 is TGTGCCAGCACGGACAGGGGGCTTTGGGACTTC.

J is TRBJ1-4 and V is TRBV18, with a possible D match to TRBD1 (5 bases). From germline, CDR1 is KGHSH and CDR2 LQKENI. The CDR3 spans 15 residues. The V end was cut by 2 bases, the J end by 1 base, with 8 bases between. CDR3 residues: CASSPRGGTNEKLFF. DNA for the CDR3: TGTGCCAGCTCACCAAGGGGAGGAACTAATGAAAAACTGTTTTTT.

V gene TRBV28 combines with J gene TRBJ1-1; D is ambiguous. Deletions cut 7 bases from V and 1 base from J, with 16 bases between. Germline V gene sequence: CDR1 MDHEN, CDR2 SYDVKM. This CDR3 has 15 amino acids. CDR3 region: CASISPGGKNTEAFF. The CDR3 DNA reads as TGTGCCAGCATATCCCCCGGCGGAAAGAACACTGAAGCTTTCTTT.

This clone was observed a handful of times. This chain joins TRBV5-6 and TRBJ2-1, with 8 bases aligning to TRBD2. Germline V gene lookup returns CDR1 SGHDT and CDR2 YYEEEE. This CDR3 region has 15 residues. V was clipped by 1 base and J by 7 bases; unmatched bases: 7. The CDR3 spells CASSLQREYRNEQFF. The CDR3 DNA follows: TGTGCCAGCAGCTTGCAGCGGGAGTACCGGAATGAGCAGTTCTTC. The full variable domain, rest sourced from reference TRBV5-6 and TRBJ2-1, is DAGVTQSPTHLIKTRGQQVTLRCSPKSGHDTVSWYQQALGQGPQFIFQYYEEEERQRGNFPDRFSGHQFPNYSSELNVNALLLGDSALYLCASSLQREYRNEQFFGPGTRLTVL.

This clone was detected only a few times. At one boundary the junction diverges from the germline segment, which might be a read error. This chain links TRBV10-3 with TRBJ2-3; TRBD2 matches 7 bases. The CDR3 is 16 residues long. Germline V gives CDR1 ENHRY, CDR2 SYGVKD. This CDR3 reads CTITSVAGDGTDTQYF. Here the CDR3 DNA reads TGTACCATCACCTCCGTTGCGGGGGACGGCACAGATACGCAGTATTTT.

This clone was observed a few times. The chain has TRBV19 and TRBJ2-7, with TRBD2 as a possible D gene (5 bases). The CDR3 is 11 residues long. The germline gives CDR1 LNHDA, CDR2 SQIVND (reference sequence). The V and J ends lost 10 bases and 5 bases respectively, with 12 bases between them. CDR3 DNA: TGTGCCACGAGGGTCAGCAACGAGCAGTACTTC. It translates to CATRVSNEQYF.

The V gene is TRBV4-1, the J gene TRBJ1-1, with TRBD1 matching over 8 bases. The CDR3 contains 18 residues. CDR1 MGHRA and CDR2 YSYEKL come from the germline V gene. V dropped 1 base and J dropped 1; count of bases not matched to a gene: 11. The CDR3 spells CASSQVNLAGQANTEAFF. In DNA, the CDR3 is TGCGCCAGCAGCCAAGTTAACTTGGCGGGACAGGCGAACACTGAAGCTTTCTTT.

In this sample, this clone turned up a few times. The CDR3 coding sequence is TGTGCCAGCAGCGTAGCTGAGGATTTCGGAAACACCATATATTTT. This codes for CASSVAEDFGNTIYF. The genes are TRBV9 and TRBJ1-3, with no clear D. This CDR3 is built from 15 residues. CDR1 is SGDLS and CDR2 is YYNGEE in the germline V gene. V gave up 0 bases and J gave up 4 bases, with 11 bases separating them.

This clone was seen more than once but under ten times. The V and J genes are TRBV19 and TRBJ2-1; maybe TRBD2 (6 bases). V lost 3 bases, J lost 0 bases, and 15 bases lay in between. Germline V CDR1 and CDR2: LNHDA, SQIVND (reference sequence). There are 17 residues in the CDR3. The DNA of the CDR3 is TGTGCCAGTAGTATGTCTGCGGGACCGAGCTCCTACAATGAGCAGTTCTTC. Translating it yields CASSMSAGPSSYNEQFF.

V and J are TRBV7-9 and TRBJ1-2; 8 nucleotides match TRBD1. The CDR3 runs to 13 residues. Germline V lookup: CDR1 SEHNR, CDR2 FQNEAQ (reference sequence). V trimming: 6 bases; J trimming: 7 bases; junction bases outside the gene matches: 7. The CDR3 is CASRRTGTGGYTF. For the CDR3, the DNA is TGTGCCAGCAGAAGGACAGGGACGGGTGGCTACACCTTC.

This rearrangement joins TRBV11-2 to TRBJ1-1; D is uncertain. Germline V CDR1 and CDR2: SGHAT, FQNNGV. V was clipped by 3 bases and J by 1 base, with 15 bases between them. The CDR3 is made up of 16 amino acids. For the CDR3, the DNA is TGTGCCAGCAGCTTCTCAGGCTCATCAAGGAACACTGAAGCTTTCTTT. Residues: CASSFSGSSRNTEAFF. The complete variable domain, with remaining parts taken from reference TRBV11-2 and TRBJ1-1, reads EAGVAQSPRYKIIEKRQSVAFWCNPISGHATLYWYQQILGQGPKLLIQFQNNGVVDDSQLPKDRFSAERLKGVDSTLKIQPAKLEDSAVYLCASSFSGSSRNTEAFFGQGTRLTVV.

The DNA for the CDR3 is TGTGCCTGGAGTCTTTGGACAGACTACGAGCAGTACTTC. It yields the protein CAWSLWTDYEQYF. The rearrangement uses TRBV30 and TRBJ2-7; tentatively, D is TRBD1 (6 bases). V lost 2 bases, J lost 3 bases, and 11 bases lay in between. The germline CDR1 and CDR2 sequences are GTSNPN and SVGIG (reference sequence). This CDR3 has 13 residues.